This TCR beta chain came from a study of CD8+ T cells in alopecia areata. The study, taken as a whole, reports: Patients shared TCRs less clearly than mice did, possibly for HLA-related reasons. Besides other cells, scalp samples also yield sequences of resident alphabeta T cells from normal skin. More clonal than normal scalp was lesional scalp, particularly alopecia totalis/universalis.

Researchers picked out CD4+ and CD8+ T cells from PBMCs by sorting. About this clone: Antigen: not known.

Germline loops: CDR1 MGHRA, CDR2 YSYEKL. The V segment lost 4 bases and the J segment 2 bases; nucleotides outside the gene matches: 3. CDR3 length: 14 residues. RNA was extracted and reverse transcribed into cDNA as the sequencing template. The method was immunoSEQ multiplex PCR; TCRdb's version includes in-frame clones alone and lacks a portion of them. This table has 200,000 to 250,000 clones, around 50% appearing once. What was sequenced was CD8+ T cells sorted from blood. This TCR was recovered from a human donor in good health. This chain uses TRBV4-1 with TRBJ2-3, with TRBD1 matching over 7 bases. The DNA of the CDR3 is TGCGCCAGCAGCCCAGGACAGGTCACAGATACGCAGTATTTT. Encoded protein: CASSPGQVTDTQYF.